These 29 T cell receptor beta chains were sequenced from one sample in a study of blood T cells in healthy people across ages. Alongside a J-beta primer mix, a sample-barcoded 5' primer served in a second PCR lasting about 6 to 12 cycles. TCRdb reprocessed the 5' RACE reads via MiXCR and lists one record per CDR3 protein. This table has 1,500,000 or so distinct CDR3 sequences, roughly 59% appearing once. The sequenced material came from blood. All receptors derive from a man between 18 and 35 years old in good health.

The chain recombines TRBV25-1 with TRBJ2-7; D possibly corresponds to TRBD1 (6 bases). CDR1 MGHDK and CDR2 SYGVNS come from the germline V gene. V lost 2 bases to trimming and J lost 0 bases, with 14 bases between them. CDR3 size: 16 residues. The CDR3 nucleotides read TGTGCCAGCAGTGAACTGGGACACACCTTCTCCTACGAGCAGTACTTC. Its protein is CASSELGHTFSYEQYF.

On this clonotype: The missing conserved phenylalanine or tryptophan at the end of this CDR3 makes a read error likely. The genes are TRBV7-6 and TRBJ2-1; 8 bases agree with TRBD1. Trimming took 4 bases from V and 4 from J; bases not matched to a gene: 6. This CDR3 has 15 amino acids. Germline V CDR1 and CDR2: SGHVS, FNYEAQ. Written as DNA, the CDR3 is TGTGCCAGCAGCTATGACAGGGGAGCTTACAATGAGCAGTTCTCC. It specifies CASSYDRGAYNEQFS.

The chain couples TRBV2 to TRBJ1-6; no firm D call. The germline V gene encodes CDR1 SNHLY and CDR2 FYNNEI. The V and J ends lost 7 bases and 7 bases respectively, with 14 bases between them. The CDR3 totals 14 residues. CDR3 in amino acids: CASKPDELNSPLHF. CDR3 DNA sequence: TGTGCCAGCAAACCAGATGAATTGAATTCACCCCTCCACTTT.

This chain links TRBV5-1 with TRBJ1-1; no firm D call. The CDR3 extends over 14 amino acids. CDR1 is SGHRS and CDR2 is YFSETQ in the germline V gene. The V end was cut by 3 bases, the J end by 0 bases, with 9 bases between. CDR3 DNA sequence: TGCGCCAGCAGCTATGAAAGGATGAACACTGAAGCTTTCTTT. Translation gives CASSYERMNTEAFF.

CDR3 protein: CASSLHAGASYEQYF. The DNA for the CDR3 is TGCGCCAGCAGCTTGCACGCGGGTGCCTCCTACGAGCAGTACTTC. J is TRBJ2-7 and V is TRBV4-1; possible D gene TRBD2, 5 bases. V was cut by 5 bases and J by 0 bases, with 14 bases left in between. CDR3 length equals 15 residues. CDR1 MGHRA and CDR2 YSYEKL come from the germline V gene.

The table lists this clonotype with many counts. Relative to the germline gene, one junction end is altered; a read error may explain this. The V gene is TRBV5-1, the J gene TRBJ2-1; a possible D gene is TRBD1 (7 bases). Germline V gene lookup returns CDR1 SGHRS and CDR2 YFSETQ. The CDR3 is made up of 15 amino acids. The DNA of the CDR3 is TGTGCCAGCTCGCCGGGGGACAGCTCCTACAATGAGCAGTTCTTC. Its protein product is CASSPGDSSYNEQFF.

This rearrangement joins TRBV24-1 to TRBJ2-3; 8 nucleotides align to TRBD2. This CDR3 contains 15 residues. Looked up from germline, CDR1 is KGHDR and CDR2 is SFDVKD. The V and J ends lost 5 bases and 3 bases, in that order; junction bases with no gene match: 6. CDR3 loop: CATSAGGRRTDTQYF. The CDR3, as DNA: TGTGCCACCAGTGCTGGCGGGAGGAGGACAGATACGCAGTATTTT.

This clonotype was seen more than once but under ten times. DNA for the CDR3: TGCAGCGTTCTTCAGGGGTCCTACGAGCAGTACTTC. This codes for CSVLQGSYEQYF. The chain combines TRBV29-1 with TRBJ2-7; tentatively, D is TRBD1 (6 bases). Trimming stripped 5 bases from V and 1 base from J, with 9 bases between. Germline-derived CDR1 and CDR2 are SQVTM and ANQGSEA. The CDR3 loop spans 12 amino acids.

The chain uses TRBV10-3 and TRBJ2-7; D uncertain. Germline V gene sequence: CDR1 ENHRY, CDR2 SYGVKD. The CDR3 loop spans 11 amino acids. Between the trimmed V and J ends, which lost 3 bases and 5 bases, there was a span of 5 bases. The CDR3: CAISDYHEQYF. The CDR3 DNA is TGTGCCATCAGTGATTATCACGAGCAGTACTTC.

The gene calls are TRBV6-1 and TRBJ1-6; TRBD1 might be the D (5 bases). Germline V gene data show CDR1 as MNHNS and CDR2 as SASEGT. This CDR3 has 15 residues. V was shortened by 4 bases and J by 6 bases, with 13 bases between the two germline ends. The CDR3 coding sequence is TGTGCCAGCAGTGTAGAGGGGATTGGTAATTCACCCCTCCACTTT. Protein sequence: CASSVEGIGNSPLHF.

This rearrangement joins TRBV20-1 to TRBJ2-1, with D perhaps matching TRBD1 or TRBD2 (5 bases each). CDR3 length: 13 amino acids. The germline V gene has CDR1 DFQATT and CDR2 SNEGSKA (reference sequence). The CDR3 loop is CTSRDPPYNEQFF. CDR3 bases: TGCACTTCCCGGGACCCTCCTTACAATGAGCAGTTCTTC.

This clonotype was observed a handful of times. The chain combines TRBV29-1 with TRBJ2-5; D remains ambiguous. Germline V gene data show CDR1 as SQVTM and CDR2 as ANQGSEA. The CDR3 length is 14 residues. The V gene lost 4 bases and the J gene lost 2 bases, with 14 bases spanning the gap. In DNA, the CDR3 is TGCAGCGTTGGAGTGGGTGGGCGGCAAGAGACCCAGTACTTC. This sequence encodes CSVGVGGRQETQYF.

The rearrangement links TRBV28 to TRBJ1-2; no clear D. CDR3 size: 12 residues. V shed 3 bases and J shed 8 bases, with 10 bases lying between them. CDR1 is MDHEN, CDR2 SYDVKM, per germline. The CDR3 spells CASSFVRYGYTF. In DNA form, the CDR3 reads TGTGCCAGCAGTTTCGTCCGATACGGCTACACCTTC.

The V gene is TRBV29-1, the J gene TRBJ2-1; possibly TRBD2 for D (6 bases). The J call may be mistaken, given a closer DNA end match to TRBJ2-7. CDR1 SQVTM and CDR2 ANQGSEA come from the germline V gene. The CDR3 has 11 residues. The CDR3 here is CTTSPQYEQYF. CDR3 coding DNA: TGCACCACTAGCCCTCAGTATGAGCAGTACTTC.

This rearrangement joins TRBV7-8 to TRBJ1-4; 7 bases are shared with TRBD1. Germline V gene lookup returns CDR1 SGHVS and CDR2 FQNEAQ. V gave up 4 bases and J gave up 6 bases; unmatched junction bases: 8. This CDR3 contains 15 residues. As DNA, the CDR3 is TGTGCCAGCAGCTCCGACAGGGTTGATCATGAAAAACTGTTTTTT. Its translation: CASSSDRVDHEKLFF.

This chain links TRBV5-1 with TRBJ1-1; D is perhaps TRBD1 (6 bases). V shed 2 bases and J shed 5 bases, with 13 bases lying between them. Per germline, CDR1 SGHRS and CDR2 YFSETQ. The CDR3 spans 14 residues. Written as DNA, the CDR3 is TGCGCCAGCAGCTTACAGGGAAGAGGGACTGAAGCTTTCTTT. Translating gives CASSLQGRGTEAFF.

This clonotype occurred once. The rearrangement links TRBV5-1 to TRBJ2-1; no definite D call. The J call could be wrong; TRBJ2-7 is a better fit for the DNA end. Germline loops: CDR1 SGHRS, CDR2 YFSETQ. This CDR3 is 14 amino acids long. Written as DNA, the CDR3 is TGCGCCAGCAGCTTGGGCGGTGAATACAATGAGCAGTACTTC. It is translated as CASSLGGEYNEQYF.

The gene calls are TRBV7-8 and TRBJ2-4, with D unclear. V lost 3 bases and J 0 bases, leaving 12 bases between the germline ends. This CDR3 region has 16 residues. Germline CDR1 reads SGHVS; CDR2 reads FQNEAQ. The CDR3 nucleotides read TGTGCCAGCAGCTTTCTCCTGGGGTTAGCCAAAAACATTCAGTACTTC. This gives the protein CASSFLLGLAKNIQYF.

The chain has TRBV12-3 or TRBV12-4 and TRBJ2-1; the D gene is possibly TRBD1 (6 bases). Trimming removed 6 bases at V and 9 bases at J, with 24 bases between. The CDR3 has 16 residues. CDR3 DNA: TGTGCCAGCAGCCCGTACCGCCTTGGGCAGGGGTCTGAGCAGTTCTTC. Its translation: CASSPYRLGQGSEQFF.

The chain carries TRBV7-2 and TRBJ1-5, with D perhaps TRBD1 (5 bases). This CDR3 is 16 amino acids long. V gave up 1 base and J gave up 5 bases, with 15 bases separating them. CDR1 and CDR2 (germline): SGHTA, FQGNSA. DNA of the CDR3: TGTGCCAGCAGCTTAGATGTAAGGGGCCGCCATCAGCCCCAGCATTTT. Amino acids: CASSLDVRGRHQPQHF.

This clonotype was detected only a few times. As DNA, the CDR3 is TGCGCCAGCAGCCTTACCGCCCCCCGACCGTTATACGAGCAGTACTTC. It is translated as CASSLTAPRPLYEQYF. The rearrangement joins TRBV4-1 to TRBJ2-7, with D uncertain. The CDR3 runs 16 residues. V shed 4 bases and J shed 4 bases, with 20 bases lying between them. In germline, CDR1 is MGHRA, CDR2 YSYEKL.

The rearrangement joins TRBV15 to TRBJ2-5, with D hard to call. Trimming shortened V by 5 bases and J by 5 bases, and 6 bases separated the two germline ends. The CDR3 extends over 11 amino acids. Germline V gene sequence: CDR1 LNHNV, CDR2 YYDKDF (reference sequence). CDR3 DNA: TGTGCCACCAGCGCTTCGGAGACCCAGTACTTC. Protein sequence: CATSASETQYF.

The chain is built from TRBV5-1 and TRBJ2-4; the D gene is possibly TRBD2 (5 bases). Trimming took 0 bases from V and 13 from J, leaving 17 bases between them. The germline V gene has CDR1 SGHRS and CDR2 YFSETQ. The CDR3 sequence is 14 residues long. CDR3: CASSLGGYGSKQYF. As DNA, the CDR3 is TGCGCCAGCAGCTTGGGAGGGTACGGGTCCAAGCAGTACTTC.

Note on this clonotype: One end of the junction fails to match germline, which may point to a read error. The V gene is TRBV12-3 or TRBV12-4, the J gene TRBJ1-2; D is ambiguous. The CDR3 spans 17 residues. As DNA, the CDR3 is TGTGCCAGCGGTTTACATAGCTGGGTCGCCAGGATGAAACCCCACACCTTC. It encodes CASGLHSWVARMKPHTF.

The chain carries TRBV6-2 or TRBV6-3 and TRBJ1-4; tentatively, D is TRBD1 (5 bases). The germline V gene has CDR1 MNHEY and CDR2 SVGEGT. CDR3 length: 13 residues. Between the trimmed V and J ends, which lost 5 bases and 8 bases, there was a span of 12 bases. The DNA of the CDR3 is TGTGCCAGCAGTGCCGCAGGGCGGGAAAAACTGTTTTTT. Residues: CASSAAGREKLFF.

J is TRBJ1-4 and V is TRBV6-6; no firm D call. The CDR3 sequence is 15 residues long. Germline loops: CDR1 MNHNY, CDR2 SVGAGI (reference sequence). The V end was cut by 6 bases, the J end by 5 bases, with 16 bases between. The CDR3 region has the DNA TGTGCCAGCAGAGAAACAGCGATTGGAAATGAAAAACTGTTTTTT. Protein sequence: CASRETAIGNEKLFF.

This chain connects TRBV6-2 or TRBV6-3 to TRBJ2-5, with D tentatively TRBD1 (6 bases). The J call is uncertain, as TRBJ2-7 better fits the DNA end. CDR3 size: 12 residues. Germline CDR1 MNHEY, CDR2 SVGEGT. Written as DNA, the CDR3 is TGTGCCAGCAGACGGGACACCTACGAGCAGTACTTC. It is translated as CASRRDTYEQYF.

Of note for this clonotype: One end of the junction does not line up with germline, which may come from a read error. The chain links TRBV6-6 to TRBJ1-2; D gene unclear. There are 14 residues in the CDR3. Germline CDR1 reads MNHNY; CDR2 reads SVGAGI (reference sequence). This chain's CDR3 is CASSYSSGYYGYTF. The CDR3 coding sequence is TGTGCCAGCAGTTACTCTTCGGGGTACTATGGTTACACCTTC.

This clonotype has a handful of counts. In DNA form, the CDR3 reads TGTGCCAGCAGCCAACCTCTCGGGGCTCCGATGTCTTCCTACGAGCAGTACTTC. Protein product: CASSQPLGAPMSSYEQYF. This chain connects TRBV3-1 to TRBJ2-7, with D perhaps being TRBD1 or TRBD2 (5 bases each). The CDR3 length is 18 residues. V lost 2 bases and J 1 base, leaving 21 bases between the germline ends. Germline loops: CDR1 LGHDT, CDR2 YNNKEL (reference sequence).